One and the same sample provided the 21 T cell receptor beta chains below, sequenced in a study of cytomegalovirus exposure and HLA in healthy donors. Both 60 Vbeta primers and 13 Jbeta primers went into the PCR. This table comes from immunoSEQ multiplex PCR, and its TCRdb copy is limited to in-frame clones, with some not included. Here the sample spans some 150,000 clones, about 80% being singletons. Sequenced: PBMCs. These receptors were obtained from a male donor in good health and CMV-seronegative.

The chain couples TRBV30 to TRBJ2-7, with TRBD1 identical over 8 bases. Germline V gives CDR1 GTSNPN, CDR2 SVGIG (reference sequence). Trimming removed 1 base from V and 6 bases from J; junction bases left unmatched: 14. The CDR3 is 16 residues long. CDR3 coding DNA: TGTGCCTGGAGTGCCGGAAACCCCGGGACAGGAAGCGAGCAGTACTTC. Translating gives CAWSAGNPGTGSEQYF.

The gene calls are TRBV5-1 and TRBJ1-4, with D perhaps TRBD1 (5 bases). The CDR3 covers 14 residues. From germline, CDR1 is SGHRS and CDR2 YFSETQ. The V gene lost 4 bases and the J gene lost 3 bases, with 10 bases spanning the gap. Here the CDR3 DNA reads TGCGCCAGCAGCCCATACAGGCCTAATGAAAAACTGTTTTTT. Translating it yields CASSPYRPNEKLFF.

The rearrangement joins TRBV6-5 to TRBJ1-1; TRBD1 agrees at 8 bases. The J segment lost 4 bases and the V segment lost 7 bases, leaving 5 bases of the junction unmatched. This CDR3 comprises 13 residues. Germline CDR1 reads MNHEY; CDR2 reads SVGAGI. The CDR3 sequence: CASTLDRATEAFF. DNA of the CDR3: TGTGCCAGCACCTTGGACAGGGCCACTGAAGCTTTCTTT.

The rearrangement links TRBV7-9 to TRBJ1-1, with D possibly matching TRBD1 (6 bases). V lost 2 bases, J lost 5 bases, and 21 bases lay in between. The CDR3 is 17 residues long. The V gene's germline CDR1 is SEHNR and CDR2 FQNEAQ (reference sequence). This CDR3 reads CASSLPRTAERGTEAFF. CDR3 in DNA: TGTGCCAGCAGCTTACCCCGGACAGCGGAGAGAGGGACTGAAGCTTTCTTT.

The chain recombines TRBV7-9 with TRBJ1-1; D unclear. Deletions cut 0 bases from V and 4 bases from J, with 6 bases between. Germline CDR1 reads SEHNR; CDR2 reads FQNEAQ (reference sequence). The CDR3 is 13 residues long. The CDR3 loop is CASSLALGTEAFF. Written as DNA, the CDR3 is TGTGCCAGCAGCTTAGCGCTAGGCACTGAAGCTTTCTTT. The entire variable domain, with the rest obtained from reference TRBV7-9 and TRBJ1-1, is as follows: DTGVSQNPRHKITKRGQNVTFRCDPISEHNRLYWYRQTLGQGPEFLTYFQNEAQLEKSRLLSDRFSAERPKGSFSTLEIQRTEQGDSAMYLCASSLALGTEAFFGQGTRLTVV.

This clone came up once. V is TRBV7-3 and J is TRBJ2-7; tentatively, D is TRBD1 (6 bases). Germline V gene data show CDR1 as SGHTA and CDR2 as FQGTGA. Trimming left V 4 bases short and J 6 bases short, with 19 bases between. CDR3 length equals 15 residues. CDR3 sequence: CASSSSPQGMGEQYF. The CDR3 DNA reads TGTGCCAGCAGCTCCTCCCCACAGGGAATGGGCGAGCAGTACTTC.

The chain links TRBV7-3 to TRBJ2-5; D perhaps matches TRBD1 (6 bases). The CDR3 sequence is 15 residues long. V lost 5 bases, J lost 3 bases, and 16 bases lay in between. The germline V gene encodes CDR1 SGHTA and CDR2 FQGTGA. The CDR3 region has the DNA TGTGCCAGCAGCAAGGACAGATCGACCAAAGAGACCCAGTACTTC. It specifies CASSKDRSTKETQYF. Full variable domain (missing parts from reference TRBV7-3 and TRBJ2-5): GAGVSQTPSNKVTEKGKYVELRCDPISGHTALYWYRQSLGQGPEFLIYFQGTGAADDSGLPNDRFFAVRPEGSVSTLKIQRTERGDSAVYLCASSKDRSTKETQYFGPGTRLLVL.

This chain links TRBV5-1 with TRBJ2-5, with D possibly matching TRBD2 (5 bases). The DNA matches TRBJ2-7 better at its end, which makes the J call doubtful. CDR1 SGHRS and CDR2 YFSETQ come from the germline V gene. The CDR3 has 14 residues. CDR3 sequence: CATRATGDSYEQYF. CDR3 nucleotides: TGCGCCACCCGTGCAACCGGGGACTCCTACGAGCAGTACTTC.

The rearrangement links TRBV30 to TRBJ2-1, with 9 bases that match TRBD1. Looked up from germline, CDR1 is GTSNPN and CDR2 is SVGIG (reference sequence). The CDR3 extends over 12 amino acids. J gave up 9 bases and V 3 bases, and 3 bases lay outside the gene matches. This CDR3 is CAWRQGAAEQFF. CDR3 DNA sequence: TGTGCCTGGAGACAGGGGGCGGCTGAGCAGTTCTTC. The full variable domain, in which reference TRBV30 and TRBJ2-1 provide the parts outside the CDR3, is SQTIHQWPATLVQPVGSPLSLECTVEGTSNPNLYWYRQAAGRGLQLLFYSVGIGQISSEVPQNLSASRPQDRQFILSSKKLLLSDSGFYLCAWRQGAAEQFFGPGTRLTVL.

The chain employs TRBV7-2 and TRBJ2-7; TRBD2 matches 8 bases. The CDR3 consists of 12 residues. Germline trimming cut 5 bases from V and 6 bases from J; bases unmatched to any gene: 3. From germline, CDR1 is SGHTA and CDR2 FQGNSA. The DNA of the CDR3 is TGTGCCAGCAGCCTCCGGGGGGGCGAGCAGTACTTC. It specifies CASSLRGGEQYF.

The chain uses TRBV29-1 and TRBJ1-1; 8 bases map to TRBD1. Germline V lookup: CDR1 SQVTM, CDR2 ANQGSEA. J was trimmed by 6 bases and V by 5 bases; bases with no gene match: 8. The CDR3 is 13 amino acids. The CDR3 nucleotides read TGCAGCGTTCGCGGACAGGGCTCATCTGAAGCTTTCTTT. As protein: CSVRGQGSSEAFF.

The chain uses TRBV9 and TRBJ1-3; no definite D call. The CDR3 consists of 15 residues. V lost 4 bases, J lost 0 bases, and 11 bases lay in between. Germline-derived CDR1 and CDR2 are SGDLS and YYNGEE. This CDR3 reads CASSPLSRSGNTIYF. In nucleotides, the CDR3 is TGTGCCAGCAGCCCCCTCAGTCGCTCTGGAAACACCATATATTTT.

The chain combines TRBV2 with TRBJ2-7; TRBD2 agrees at 7 bases. V gave up 5 bases and J gave up 4 bases; unmatched junction bases: 11. Germline loops: CDR1 SNHLY, CDR2 FYNNEI. The CDR3 extends over 15 amino acids. The chain's CDR3 is CASSLASGRTYEQYF. The CDR3 DNA sequence: TGTGCCAGCAGTCTCGCTAGCGGAAGAACGTACGAGCAGTACTTC.

The chain joins TRBV30 to TRBJ1-5; D may be TRBD1 (5 bases). There are 13 residues in the CDR3. CDR1 is GTSNPN, CDR2 SVGIG, per germline (reference sequence). The V and J ends lost 2 bases and 9 bases respectively, with 14 bases between them. The CDR3 DNA reads TGTGCCTGGAGTCCCCAGGGCGTAGGGCCCCAGCATTTT. Protein product: CAWSPQGVGPQHF.

J is TRBJ1-3 and V is TRBV7-6; 10 bases are a match to TRBD1. V shed 5 bases, J shed 1 base, and the junction held 5 bases outside the gene matches. Germline CDR1 reads SGHVS; CDR2 reads FNYEAQ. There are 16 residues in the CDR3. As DNA, the CDR3 is TGTGCCAGCAGCCGACAGGGGGCTTATTCTGGAAACACCATATATTTT. Protein sequence: CASSRQGAYSGNTIYF.

This chain uses TRBV7-6 with TRBJ1-1; possible D gene TRBD1, 5 bases. Trimming stripped 0 bases from V and 1 base from J, with 6 bases between. There are 14 residues in the CDR3. Germline assignment: CDR1 SGHVS and CDR2 FNYEAQ. For the CDR3, the DNA is TGTGCCAGCAGCTTAGCGGGGGGGAACACTGAAGCTTTCTTT. As protein: CASSLAGGNTEAFF.

This clone was seen more than once but under ten times. The chain joins TRBV19 to TRBJ2-7, with D perhaps matching TRBD1 (6 bases). The CDR3 has 15 residues. CDR1 LNHDA and CDR2 SQIVND come from the germline V gene (reference sequence). V was pared by 5 bases and J by 6 bases, with 20 bases between. CDR3 sequence (DNA): TGTGCCAGTAGTCCCCGGGACAACAGGGAGAGCGAGCAGTACTTC. This encodes CASSPRDNRESEQYF.

The V call is TRBV7-2, the J call TRBJ2-7; TRBD2 matches at 10 bases. Germline-derived CDR1 and CDR2 are SGHTA and FQGNSA. The CDR3 length is 13 residues. After removal of 5 bases from V and 5 bases from J, the junction contained 3 bases not matched to a gene. The CDR3 sequence: CASSPSGSHEQYF. The CDR3 nucleotides are TGTGCCAGCAGCCCTAGCGGGAGCCACGAGCAGTACTTC.

The gene calls are TRBV9 and TRBJ1-4; D unresolved. The CDR3 has 13 amino acids. Germline lookup yields CDR1 SGDLS and CDR2 YYNGEE. The V end lost 0 bases, the J end lost 10 bases, and 10 bases lay between the germline ends. The CDR3 region is CASSVEHEPKLFF. CDR3 DNA: TGTGCCAGCAGCGTAGAGCACGAACCAAAACTGTTTTTT.

This chain joins TRBV27 and TRBJ2-5; D remains ambiguous. Near its end, the DNA agrees better with TRBJ2-7, so the J call may be wrong. CDR1 and CDR2 (germline): MNHEY, SMNVEV (reference sequence). CDR3 length: 15 residues. The CDR3 bases are TGTGCCAGCCGATTTGTGGGTGAGGTTACTTACGAGCAGTACTTC. Residues: CASRFVGEVTYEQYF.

The chain has TRBV4-3 and TRBJ2-7, with 7 bases lining up with TRBD1. Germline-derived CDR1 and CDR2 are LGHNA and YSLEER. The CDR3 has 18 amino acids. The V segment lost 4 bases and the J segment 2 bases; nucleotides outside the gene matches: 17. The CDR3 nucleotides are TGCGCCAGCAGCCCCATAATACCACGGGACAGCCCACCCTACGAGCAGTACTTC. It specifies CASSPIIPRDSPPYEQYF.